The next 27 T cell receptor beta chains were all read from a single sample in a study of T cells after posttransplantation cyclophosphamide. Assay used: immunoSEQ multiplex PCR; TCRdb lists only in-frame clones, some missing. The sample lists 66,000 or so clones, 93% occurring once. The sequencing sample was made of PBMCs. The receptors here all came from a woman younger than 45 in good health and a related stem cell transplant donor.

This chain uses TRBV7-2 with TRBJ1-5; D is unresolved. The CDR3 has 14 residues. Trimming removed 0 bases at V and 5 bases at J, with 8 bases between. CDR1 is SGHTA, CDR2 FQGNSA, per germline. The CDR3 spells CASSLAARHQPQHF. The DNA of the CDR3 is TGTGCCAGCAGCTTAGCGGCCCGTCATCAGCCCCAGCATTTT.

The rearrangement joins TRBV6-5 to TRBJ2-1; TRBD1 agrees at 10 bases. CDR3 size: 15 residues. With 1 base clipped from V and 8 bases from J, the junction kept 5 bases outside the gene matches. The germline gives CDR1 MNHEY, CDR2 SVGAGI. In nucleotides, the CDR3 is TGTGCCAGCAGTTACTGGACAGGGGGGGTCGATGAGCAGTTCTTC. It codes for CASSYWTGGVDEQFF.

This chain joins TRBV18 and TRBJ2-1, with D hard to call. The CDR3 runs to 13 residues. Trimming removed 4 bases at V and 4 bases at J, with 8 bases between. From germline, CDR1 is KGHSH and CDR2 LQKENI. DNA for the CDR3: TGTGCCAGCTCACTGGACCCATACAATGAGCAGTTCTTC. Amino acid sequence: CASSLDPYNEQFF.

CDR3 sequence: CASSLAGGRVGSPLHF. CDR3 sequence (DNA): TGTGCCAGCAGCTTAGCCGGGGGCAGGGTCGGTTCACCCCTCCACTTT. V usage is TRBV7-8 and J usage is TRBJ1-6, with D possibly TRBD1 on 6 matching bases. The V and J ends lost 0 bases and 9 bases respectively, with 15 bases between them. The CDR3 loop spans 16 amino acids. CDR1 is SGHVS and CDR2 is FQNEAQ in the germline V gene.

The rearrangement joins TRBV4-1 to TRBJ1-2; 11 bases are a match to TRBD1. The CDR3 extends over 16 amino acids. The V gene end was trimmed by 3 bases and the J gene end by 4 bases; junction bases not matched to a gene: 7. Germline V gives CDR1 MGHRA, CDR2 YSYEKL. The CDR3 reads CASSQIGQGASYGYTF. CDR3 nucleotides: TGCGCCAGCAGCCAGATAGGACAGGGGGCTTCCTATGGCTACACCTTC.

This clone was seen once. The CDR3 DNA is TGTGCCAGCAGTTTATCGGGGGGGCCCGCTTTCTTT. Its translation: CASSLSGGPAFF. The chain employs TRBV27 and TRBJ1-1; TRBD1 is a possible D gene (6 bases). V was trimmed by 0 bases and J by 11 bases, leaving 10 bases between them. Germline CDR1 MNHEY, CDR2 SMNVEV (reference sequence). The CDR3 covers 12 residues.

This clone has a single count. The genes are TRBV5-4 and TRBJ2-2, with D possibly TRBD1 on 5 matching bases. From germline, CDR1 is SGHNT and CDR2 YYREEE (reference sequence). This CDR3 has 14 amino acids. V lost 7 bases and J 1 base, leaving 11 bases between the germline ends. The CDR3 sequence: CASQHTGNTGELFF. In nucleotides, the CDR3 is TGTGCCAGCCAGCACACAGGGAACACCGGGGAGCTGTTTTTT. The variable domain in full, with the rest retrieved from reference TRBV5-4 and TRBJ2-2, is ETGVTQSPTHLIKTRGQQVTLRCSSQSGHNTVSWYQQALGQGPQFIFQYYREEENGRGNFPPRFSGLQFPNYSSELNVNALELDDSALYLCASQHTGNTGELFFGEGSRLTVL.

V gene TRBV1 combines with J gene TRBJ1-2; the table's TRBD1 call for D was not verified on the DNA. TRBV1 is a recognized pseudogene. The CDR3 runs to 15 residues. The CDR3 loop reads CTSSQAPGPDYGYTF. CDR3 sequence (DNA): TGCACCAGCAGCCAAGCACCAGGTCCTGACTATGGCTACACCTTC.

The rearrangement joins TRBV19 to TRBJ2-1, with D perhaps matching TRBD2 (6 bases). The germline gives CDR1 LNHDA, CDR2 SQIVND (reference sequence). V lost 2 bases and J lost 12, with 20 bases in between. This CDR3 is 15 amino acids long. The CDR3 DNA is TGTGCCAGTAGTATACACTCCCTCGGAGGGGTTGGGCAGTTCTTC. Protein: CASSIHSLGGVGQFF.

The chain combines TRBV11-2 with TRBJ2-3; D gene unclear. Germline lookup yields CDR1 SGHAT and CDR2 FQNNGV. The CDR3 is made up of 11 amino acids. Trimming removed 3 bases at V and 4 bases at J, with 2 bases between. This CDR3 is CASSFADTQYF. In DNA, the CDR3 is TGTGCCAGCAGCTTTGCAGATACGCAGTATTTT.

DNA of the CDR3: TGTGCCTGTAGCGGGGGGATCCAAGAGACCCAGTACTTC. This encodes CACSGGIQETQYF. V usage is TRBV30 and J usage is TRBJ2-5, with 10 bases fitting TRBD2. CDR1 and CDR2 from the germline V gene are GTSNPN and SVGIG (reference sequence). The CDR3 spans 13 residues. V was clipped by 6 bases and J by 1 base; unmatched bases: 2.

The V and J genes are TRBV19 and TRBJ2-3; the D is unclear. CDR1 and CDR2 from the germline V gene are LNHDA and SQIVND (reference sequence). The CDR3 covers 15 residues. V lost 6 bases and J 0 bases, leaving 13 bases between the germline ends. DNA of the CDR3: TGTGCCAGTAGCCAACAGCGACTGAGCACAGATACGCAGTATTTT. Its protein is CASSQQRLSTDTQYF.

J is TRBJ1-1 and V is TRBV7-2, with D unresolved. V lost 1 base to trimming and J lost 7 bases, with 10 bases between them. Germline CDR1 SGHTA, CDR2 FQGNSA. This CDR3 contains 13 residues. In nucleotides, the CDR3 is TGTGCCAGCAGCTTAGAACAGAAGTTTGAAGCTTTCTTT. Protein sequence: CASSLEQKFEAFF.

V and J are TRBV11-2 and TRBJ2-1; D perhaps matches TRBD2 (6 bases). Germline assignment: CDR1 SGHAT and CDR2 FQNNGV. This CDR3 is built from 15 residues. Trimming removed 3 bases at V and 9 bases at J, with 18 bases between. The CDR3 region has the DNA TGTGCCAGCAGCTTGCGGGGTCCCACGGGGATTGAGCAGTTCTTC. This translates into CASSLRGPTGIEQFF.

The chain employs TRBV30 and TRBJ1-2; unclear D gene. V lost 8 bases, J lost 2 bases, and 9 bases lay in between. Germline V gene data show CDR1 as GTSNPN and CDR2 as SVGIG (reference sequence). The CDR3 loop spans 11 amino acids. CDR3 protein: CANGYNYGYTF. The CDR3 region has the DNA TGTGCCAACGGATACAACTATGGCTACACCTTC.

The chain has TRBV27 and TRBJ1-4; a weak D match, TRBD1 (5 bases). The CDR3 is made up of 14 amino acids. Per germline, CDR1 MNHEY and CDR2 SMNVEV (reference sequence). The V end lost 5 bases, the J end lost 5 bases, and 12 bases lay between the germline ends. CDR3 in DNA: TGTGCCAGCAGTCCCTTGGGGGAAAATGAAAAACTGTTTTTT. This encodes CASSPLGENEKLFF.

The chain uses TRBV7-9 and TRBJ2-4; 8 positions match TRBD2. V dropped 5 bases and J dropped 9; count of bases not matched to a gene: 9. Germline V gene sequence: CDR1 SEHNR, CDR2 FQNEAQ (reference sequence). This CDR3 contains 14 residues. In nucleotides, the CDR3 is TGTGCCAGCAGCACCGGGGGGGGAGGCGGCATTCAGTACTTC. Its protein is CASSTGGGGGIQYF.

The chain uses TRBV15 and TRBJ1-3, with a tentative D call TRBD1 (5 bases). V lost 1 base to trimming and J lost 8 bases, with 12 bases between them. CDR1 and CDR2 from the germline V gene are LNHNV and YYDKDF (reference sequence). There are 14 residues in the CDR3. CDR3 region: CATSRGDLRHTIYF. As DNA, the CDR3 is TGTGCCACCAGCAGAGGGGACCTCCGACACACCATATATTTT.

J is TRBJ1-6 and V is TRBV10-3; TRBD1 matches 8 bases. Germline loops: CDR1 ENHRY, CDR2 SYGVKD. V dropped 10 bases and J dropped 10; count of bases not matched to a gene: 9. The CDR3 consists of 13 residues. CDR3 bases: TGTGCCACCACGACAGGGGTCGAATCACCCCTCCACTTT. It encodes CATTTGVESPLHF.

The rearrangement uses TRBV18 and TRBJ2-7, with 8 bases matching TRBD1. The germline gives CDR1 KGHSH, CDR2 LQKENI. This CDR3 comprises 13 residues. J lost 2 bases, V lost 5 bases, and 2 bases had no gene match. This chain's CDR3 is CASSRDRTYEQYF. The CDR3 DNA follows: TGTGCCAGCTCAAGGGACAGGACCTACGAGCAGTACTTC.

CDR3 in DNA: TGTGCCAGCAGCACCCGGGGGGGGGATGATGAAAAACTGTTTTTT. Translation: CASSTRGGDDEKLFF. This rearrangement joins TRBV5-8 to TRBJ1-4; D perhaps matches TRBD1 (5 bases). The length of the CDR3 is 15 residues. Trimming took 4 bases from V and 6 from J, leaving 16 bases between them. CDR1 and CDR2 (germline): SGHTS, YDEGEE.

The chain has TRBV29-1 and TRBJ2-1; 9 positions match TRBD2. Germline V gene data show CDR1 as SQVTM and CDR2 as ANQGSEA. V gave up 4 bases and J gave up 6 bases; unmatched junction bases: 4. The CDR3 has 13 residues. The CDR3 loop reads CSVAETSGNEQFF. CDR3 bases: TGCAGCGTTGCTGAGACTAGCGGCAATGAGCAGTTCTTC.

The V and J genes are TRBV18 and TRBJ1-5; D ambiguous. The germline V gene has CDR1 KGHSH and CDR2 LQKENI. This CDR3 has 16 amino acids. V lost 4 bases and J 0 bases, leaving 13 bases between the germline ends. The DNA of the CDR3 is TGTGCCAGCTCACAGGCGGGCAGTTATAGCAATCAGCCCCAGCATTTT. Translation gives CASSQAGSYSNQPQHF.

V and J are TRBV2 and TRBJ1-2; no firm D call. Per germline, CDR1 SNHLY and CDR2 FYNNEI. The length of the CDR3 is 16 residues. Trimming cost V 3 bases and J 3 bases, with 17 bases left between them. The CDR3 coding sequence is TGTGCCAGCAGTGACCGGCAGGCACCGATGGACTATGGCTACACCTTC. Protein sequence: CASSDRQAPMDYGYTF. Variable domain in full (rest from reference TRBV2 and TRBJ1-2): EPEVTQTPSHQVTQMGQEVILRCVPISNHLYFYWYRQILGQKVEFLVSFYNNEISEKSEIFDDQFSVERPDGSNFTLKIRSTKLEDSAMYFCASSDRQAPMDYGYTFGSGTRLTVV.

The chain couples TRBV6-1 to TRBJ1-6; D remains ambiguous. This CDR3 region has 15 residues. Germline CDR1 and CDR2: MNHNS and SASEGT. Trimming pared 5 bases from V and 8 bases from J, leaving 16 bases between. The CDR3 DNA reads TGTGCCAGCAGTTTCCGTGGAGGGAATTATTCACCCCTCCACTTT. Its protein product is CASSFRGGNYSPLHF.

This rearrangement joins TRBV27 to TRBJ2-1; 7 bases align to TRBD2. This CDR3 is 12 amino acids long. V gave up 10 bases and J gave up 9 bases; unmatched junction bases: 9. In germline, CDR1 is MNHEY, CDR2 SMNVEV (reference sequence). The CDR3 DNA follows: TGTGCCACGGGTGAGCGGGAAGGTGAGCAGTTCTTC. Its protein is CATGEREGEQFF.

The chain employs TRBV7-2 and TRBJ2-2; D possibly uses TRBD1 or TRBD2 (6 bases each). Trimming took 4 bases from V and 0 from J, leaving 18 bases between them. CDR1 and CDR2 from the germline V gene are SGHTA and FQGNSA. The CDR3 is 18 amino acids. CDR3 DNA sequence: TGTGCCAGCAGCTACACTCGCTATGGGGGGCCGAACACCGGGGAGCTGTTTTTT. It is translated as CASSYTRYGGPNTGELFF.